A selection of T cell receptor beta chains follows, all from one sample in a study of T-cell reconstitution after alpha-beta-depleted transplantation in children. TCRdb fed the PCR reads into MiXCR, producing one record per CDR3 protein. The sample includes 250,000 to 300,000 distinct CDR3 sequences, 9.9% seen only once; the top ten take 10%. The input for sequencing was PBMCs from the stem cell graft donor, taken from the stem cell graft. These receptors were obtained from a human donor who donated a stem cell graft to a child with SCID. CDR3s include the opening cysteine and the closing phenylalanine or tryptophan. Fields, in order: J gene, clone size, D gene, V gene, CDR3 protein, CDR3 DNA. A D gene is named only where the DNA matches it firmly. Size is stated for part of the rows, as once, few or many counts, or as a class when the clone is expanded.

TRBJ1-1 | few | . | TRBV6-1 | CASKTQGVNTEAFF | TGTGCCAGCAAGACACAGGGTGTGAACACTGAAGCTTTCTTT
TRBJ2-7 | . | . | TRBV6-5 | CASSYSRGRSSYEQYF | TGTGCCAGCAGTTACTCTAGGGGACGGAGCTCCTACGAGCAGTACTTC
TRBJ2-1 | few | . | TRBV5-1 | CASSLSLVADEQFF | TGCGCCAGCAGCTTGTCACTAGTGGCCGATGAGCAGTTCTTC
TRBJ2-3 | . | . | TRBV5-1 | CASSLLTPVTDTQYF | TGCGCCAGCAGCTTGTTGACACCCGTCACAGATACGCAGTATTTT
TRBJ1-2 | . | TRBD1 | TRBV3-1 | CASSQPEDRVGYTF | TGTGCCAGCAGCCAGCCAGAAGACAGGGTCGGCTACACCTTC
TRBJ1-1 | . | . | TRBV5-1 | CASSSDTHRENTEAFF | TGCGCCAGCAGCTCCGACACCCACAGAGAGAACACTGAAGCTTTCTTT
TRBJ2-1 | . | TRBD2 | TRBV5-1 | CASGLAGSYNEQFF | TGCGCCAGCGGCCTAGCGGGGAGTTACAATGAGCAGTTCTTC
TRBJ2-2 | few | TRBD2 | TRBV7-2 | CASSLEGGLATGELFF | TGTGCCAGCAGCTTAGAGGGGGGACTAGCTACCGGGGAGCTGTTTTTT
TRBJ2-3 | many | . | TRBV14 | CASSQDLPDTQYF | TGTGCCAGCAGCCAAGATCTGCCAGATACGCAGTATTTT
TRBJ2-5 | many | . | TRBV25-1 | CASTPWQGETQYF | TGTGCCAGCACCCCATGGCAGGGGGAGACCCAGTACTTC
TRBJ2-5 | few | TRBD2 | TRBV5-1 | CASSLVRAGGVLSGETQYF | TGCGCCAGCAGCTTGGTCCGTGCGGGAGGAGTGTTGTCCGGGGAGACCCAGTACTTC
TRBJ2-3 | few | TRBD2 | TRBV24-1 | CATSGHSGGADTQYF | TGTGCCACCAGTGGTCACAGCGGGGGGGCAGATACGCAGTATTTT
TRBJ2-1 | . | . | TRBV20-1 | CSAREYAFSYNEQFF | TGCAGTGCTAGAGAGTACGCATTCTCCTACAATGAGCAGTTCTTC
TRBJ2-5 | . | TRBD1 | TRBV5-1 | CASSFGQAGETQYF | TGCGCCAGCAGCTTCGGACAGGCTGGGGAGACCCAGTACTTC
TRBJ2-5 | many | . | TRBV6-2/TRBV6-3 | CASSYPTGRTQYF | TGTGCCAGCAGTTATCCGACTGGAAGGACCCAGTACTTC
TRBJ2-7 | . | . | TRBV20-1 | CSARDGAGGAYEQYF | TGCAGTGCTAGAGATGGGGCGGGCGGGGCCTACGAGCAGTACTTC
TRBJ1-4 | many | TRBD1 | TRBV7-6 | CASSSQGANEKLFF | TGTGCCAGCAGCTCACAGGGGGCGAATGAAAAACTGTTTTTT
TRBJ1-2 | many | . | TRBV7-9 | CASSPKGWPGYGYTF | TGTGCCAGCAGCCCCAAAGGGTGGCCGGGGTATGGCTACACCTTC
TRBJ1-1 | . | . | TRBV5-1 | CASSREGRDTEAFF | TGCGCCAGCAGCCGGGAGGGACGGGACACTGAAGCTTTCTTT
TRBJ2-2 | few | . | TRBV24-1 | CATSDREDGELFF | TGTGCCACCTCTGACAGGGAGGACGGGGAGCTGTTTTTT
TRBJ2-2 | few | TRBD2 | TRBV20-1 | CSARVATGGRTGELFF | TGCAGTGCTAGAGTGGCTACGGGGGGGAGAACCGGGGAGCTGTTTTTT
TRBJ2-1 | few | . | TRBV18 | CASSPSGPLNEQFF | TGTGCCAGCTCACCATCGGGACCTCTCAATGAGCAGTTCTTC
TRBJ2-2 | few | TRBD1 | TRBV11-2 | CASSLSKRQGPGKLRTGELFF | TGTGCCAGCAGCTTATCTAAGCGACAGGGGCCCGGGAAGCTGCGAACCGGGGAGCTGTTTTTT
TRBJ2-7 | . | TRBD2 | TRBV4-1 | CASSQDGDYSYEQYF | TGCGCCAGCAGCCAAGATGGGGACTACTCCTACGAGCAGTACTTC
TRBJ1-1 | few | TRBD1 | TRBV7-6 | CASSADRGDTEAFF | TGTGCCAGCAGCGCGGACAGGGGTGACACTGAAGCTTTCTTT
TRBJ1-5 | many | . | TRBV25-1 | CASRSGEESNQPQHF | TGTGCCAGCAGGTCCGGGGAGGAGAGCAATCAGCCCCAGCATTTT
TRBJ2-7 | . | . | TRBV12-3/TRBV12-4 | CASSLVVGNYEQYF | TGTGCCAGCAGTTTAGTCGTAGGGAACTACGAGCAGTACTTC
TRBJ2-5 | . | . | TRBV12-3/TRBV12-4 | CASSGQQETQYF | TGTGCCAGCAGTGGACAACAAGAGACCCAGTACTTC
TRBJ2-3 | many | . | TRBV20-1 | CSARSRGAHTQYF | TGCAGTGCTAGAAGCCGAGGCGCACATACGCAGTATTTT
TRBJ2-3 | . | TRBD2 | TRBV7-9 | CASSSHGGETDTQYF | TGTGCCAGCAGCTCTCACGGGGGGGAGACAGATACGCAGTATTTT
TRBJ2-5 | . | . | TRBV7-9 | CAISPGQYSQAQYF | TGTGCCATCAGCCCCGGGCAGTACTCCCAGGCCCAGTACTTC
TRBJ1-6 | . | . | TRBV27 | CASSLFGLSAGHTNSPLHF | TGTGCCAGCAGTTTATTCGGTCTGTCGGCAGGGCACACAAATTCACCCCTCCACTTT
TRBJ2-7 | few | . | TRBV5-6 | CASSLLSGQYEQYF | TGTGCCAGCAGCTTGCTCAGTGGGCAGTACGAGCAGTACTTC
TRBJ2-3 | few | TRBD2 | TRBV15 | CATSRKAGLDTDTQYF | TGTGCCACCAGCAGGAAGGCGGGACTAGACACAGATACGCAGTATTTT
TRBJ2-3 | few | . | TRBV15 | CATSLEPTSTDTQYF | TGTGCCACCAGTTTGGAACCAACTAGCACAGATACGCAGTATTTT